These 11 T cell receptor beta chains were sequenced from one sample in a study of T cell changes during pregnancy in multiple sclerosis. Clones were read by immunoSEQ multiplex PCR, and TCRdb kept only the in-frame ones, dropping some. Of some 38,000 clones listed, nearly 95% were seen once; the top ten hold around 0.4%. Sequences were derived from CD4+ T cells from peripheral blood mononuclear cells, sampled after pregnancy. The source of these receptors is a female donor in good health, enrolled as a control in a pregnancy study.

The chain joins TRBV29-1 to TRBJ2-3; a weak D match, TRBD2 (6 bases). In germline, CDR1 is SQVTM, CDR2 ANQGSEA. The CDR3 has 14 residues. Trimming pared 7 bases from V and 4 bases from J, leaving 18 bases between. The CDR3 region has the DNA TGCAGCGCGGCGCGGGGTAGGGCCGCAGATACGCAGTATTTT. Protein product: CSAARGRAADTQYF.

The chain has TRBV6-5 and TRBJ2-2; TRBD2 matches 8 bases. V lost 0 bases to trimming and J lost 4 bases; unmatched junction nucleotides: 4. CDR3 length: 16 residues. Germline loops: CDR1 MNHEY, CDR2 SVGAGI. The CDR3 loop is CASSYSGTRGTGELFF. In nucleotides, the CDR3 is TGTGCCAGCAGTTACTCCGGGACTAGGGGCACCGGGGAGCTGTTTTTT.

This chain links TRBV11-3 with TRBJ1-2, with D possibly being TRBD1 (5 bases). The V end was cut by 5 bases, the J end by 0 bases, with 13 bases between. Germline V lookup: CDR1 SGHNT, CDR2 YENEEA. The CDR3 sequence is 15 residues long. CDR3 residues: CASSELGQSNYGYTF. CDR3 DNA: TGTGCCAGCAGCGAGCTCGGACAATCTAACTATGGCTACACCTTC.

The CDR3 protein is CASSTARDQPQHF. CDR3 sequence (DNA): TGTGCCAGTAGTACGGCCCGGGATCAGCCCCAGCATTTT. This chain uses TRBV19 with TRBJ1-5; no clear D. Trimming removed 4 bases from V and 5 bases from J, with 9 bases in between. Germline V lookup: CDR1 LNHDA, CDR2 SQIVND (reference sequence). The CDR3 has 13 residues.

J is TRBJ2-3 and V is TRBV9; 13 bases are shared with TRBD2. Looked up from germline, CDR1 is SGDLS and CDR2 is YYNGEE. V was pared by 4 bases and J by 0 bases, with 8 bases of the junction left unmatched. The CDR3 spans 18 residues. The CDR3 region has the DNA TGTGCCAGCAGCCGTACTAGCGGGGGGGCATATAGCACAGATACGCAGTATTTT. It encodes CASSRTSGGAYSTDTQYF.

This chain links TRBV2 with TRBJ1-5, with D perhaps matching TRBD1 (6 bases). CDR1 is SNHLY and CDR2 is FYNNEI in the germline V gene. The CDR3 contains 15 residues. The V end was cut by 5 bases, the J end by 4 bases, with 15 bases between. CDR3 coding DNA: TGTGCCAGCAGTCTCGGGGGGGGCTATAATCAGCCCCAGCATTTT. Its translation is CASSLGGGYNQPQHF. Full variable domain (outside the CDR3, taken from reference TRBV2 and TRBJ1-5): EPEVTQTPSHQVTQMGQEVILRCVPISNHLYFYWYRQILGQKVEFLVSFYNNEISEKSEIFDDQFSVERPDGSNFTLKIRSTKLEDSAMYFCASSLGGGYNQPQHFGDGTRLSIL.

This chain joins TRBV5-1 and TRBJ1-1, with D possibly being TRBD1 (5 bases). This CDR3 region has 13 residues. V lost 3 bases and J 0 bases, leaving 6 bases between the germline ends. Looked up from germline, CDR1 is SGHRS and CDR2 is YFSETQ. The CDR3 nucleotides are TGCGCCAGCAGCTCGACAGTGAACACTGAAGCTTTCTTT. This translates into CASSSTVNTEAFF.

The chain joins TRBV4-1 to TRBJ2-1, with D unresolved. Germline CDR1 is MGHRA and CDR2 is YSYEKL. The CDR3 extends over 15 amino acids. Deletions cut 0 bases from V and 4 bases from J, with 10 bases between. The CDR3 region is CASSQDFTLYNEQFF. CDR3 sequence (DNA): TGCGCCAGCAGCCAAGATTTCACTTTATACAATGAGCAGTTCTTC.

The gene calls are TRBV27 and TRBJ1-2; D gene ambiguous. Trimming stripped 2 bases from V and 2 bases from J, with 9 bases between. The CDR3 has 14 residues. CDR1 and CDR2 from the germline V gene are MNHEY and SMNVEV (reference sequence). The CDR3 sequence: CASSLRGPNYGYTF. The CDR3 DNA reads TGTGCCAGCAGTTTAAGAGGGCCGAACTATGGCTACACCTTC.

The V and J genes are TRBV30 and TRBJ1-6; unclear D gene. Germline CDR1 reads GTSNPN; CDR2 reads SVGIG (reference sequence). CDR3 length: 15 amino acids. V lost 3 bases and J 7 bases, leaving 16 bases between the germline ends. DNA of the CDR3: TGTGCCTGGAGAGAGGGCTTTGGGTACAATTCACCCCTCCACTTT. Encoded protein: CAWREGFGYNSPLHF.

CDR3 region: CASSPGQGVSYGYTF. Here the CDR3 DNA reads TGTGCCAGCAGCCCGGGACAGGGAGTTTCCTATGGCTACACCTTC. The chain has TRBV14 and TRBJ1-2; 9 nucleotides align to TRBD1. The ends lost 4 bases at V and 4 bases at J; junction bases unmatched: 7. The CDR3 spans 15 residues. Germline V gene data show CDR1 as SGHDN and CDR2 as FVKESK. The full variable domain, completed using reference TRBV14 and TRBJ1-2, is EAGVTQFPSHSVIEKGQTVTLRCDPISGHDNLYWYRRVMGKEIKFLLHFVKESKQDESGMPNNRFLAERTGGTYSTLKVQPAELEDSGVYFCASSPGQGVSYGYTFGSGTRLTVV.